The 18 T cell receptor beta chains in this list originate from one sample, sequenced in a study of OX40 agonist ivuxolimab in advanced cancers. TCRdb's copy holds only in-frame clones and misses some; the assay was immunoSEQ multiplex PCR. The sample holds approximately 58,000 clones, 70% to 90% seen once. This sample comprised CD4+ or CD8+ T cells sorted from blood, obtained in a trial of the OX40 agonist ivuxolimab. The source of these receptors is an adult with an advanced solid tumor such as melanoma, head and neck, liver or kidney cancer.

This clone was seen just once. The chain recombines TRBV5-4 with TRBJ2-7; D is unresolved. Looked up from germline, CDR1 is SGHNT and CDR2 is YYREEE (reference sequence). V gave up 0 bases and J gave up 3 bases, with 7 bases separating them. CDR3 length: 13 amino acids. The CDR3 DNA follows: TGTGCCAGCAGCTTGGAGGAGTTCTACGAGCAGTACTTC. Protein sequence: CASSLEEFYEQYF.

The chain recombines TRBV7-2 with TRBJ1-1, with 7 bases lining up with TRBD1. CDR3 size: 13 residues. Germline CDR1 SGHTA, CDR2 FQGNSA. Losses at the gene ends were 6 bases for V and 6 bases for J; bases not matched to a gene: 7. Written as DNA, the CDR3 is TGTGCCAGCAGGCGGGACAGACTTGCTGAAGCTTTCTTT. Protein product: CASRRDRLAEAFF.

Concerning this clone: At the DNA level, this CDR3 is encoded by other sequences in the same sample as well. V usage is TRBV4-3 and J usage is TRBJ1-2; perhaps TRBD1 as D (6 bases). The germline V gene encodes CDR1 LGHNA and CDR2 YSLEER. V lost 1 base, J lost 4 bases, and 13 bases lay in between. CDR3 size: 15 residues. CDR3 DNA sequence: TGCGCCAGCAGCCAAGCCCAACAGGGACTCTATGGCTACACCTTC. Protein product: CASSQAQQGLYGYTF.

V and J are TRBV10-3 and TRBJ1-1; D may be TRBD1 (6 bases). The CDR3 has 16 amino acids. Germline V gives CDR1 ENHRY, CDR2 SYGVKD. V was pared by 3 bases and J by 7 bases, with 21 bases between. CDR3 amino acids: CAISDPNGGGRNEAFF. The CDR3 DNA follows: TGTGCCATCAGTGACCCTAACGGGGGCGGGAGGAATGAAGCTTTCTTT.

The V and J genes are TRBV9 and TRBJ2-1; TRBD2 matches 9 bases. V shed 5 bases and J 3 bases; nucleotides not matched to a gene: 3. This CDR3 has 14 amino acids. The germline gives CDR1 SGDLS, CDR2 YYNGEE. CDR3 bases: TGTGCCAGCAGTCGACTAGCGGACTACAATGAGCAGTTCTTC. Translation gives CASSRLADYNEQFF.

This clone occurred once. The CDR3 reads CASNAGGGEQFF. CDR3 bases: TGTGCCAGCAATGCGGGAGGAGGTGAGCAGTTCTTC. The chain carries TRBV6-5 and TRBJ2-1, with 8 bases aligning to TRBD2. Per germline, CDR1 MNHEY and CDR2 SVGAGI. CDR3 length: 12 residues. V lost 7 bases and J lost 9; bases outside the gene matches: 5.

This CDR3 reads CASSVAETQYF. The CDR3 DNA is TGTGCCAGCAGCGTAGCGGAGACCCAGTACTTC. The chain combines TRBV9 with TRBJ2-5, with unresolved D. This CDR3 spans 11 amino acids. Deletions cut 0 bases from V and 5 bases from J, with 2 bases between. Germline V gene sequence: CDR1 SGDLS, CDR2 YYNGEE.

With regard to this clone: One base away lies a much larger clone, so this may be a sequencing read error. Other DNA sequences of this sample code for an identical CDR3. The chain links TRBV20-1 to TRBJ1-1; D call uncertain. CDR1 is DFQATT and CDR2 is SNEGSKA in the germline V gene (reference sequence). Trimming took 2 bases from V and 1 from J, leaving 2 bases between them. The CDR3 contains 11 residues. The CDR3 DNA reads TGCAGTGCTAGACCGAACACTGAAGCTTTCTTT. Translating it yields CSARPNTEAFF.

V and J are TRBV7-6 and TRBJ2-2; TRBD1 matches 8 bases. This CDR3 is 14 amino acids long. Germline V gene sequence: CDR1 SGHVS, CDR2 FNYEAQ. Losses at the gene ends were 1 base for V and 8 bases for J; bases not matched to a gene: 3. CDR3 DNA: TGTGCCAGCAGCTTAGGGACAGGGTTAGGGGAGCTGTTTTTT. Its translation is CASSLGTGLGELFF. The whole variable domain, remainder taken from reference TRBV7-6 and TRBJ2-2, is GAGVSQSPRYKVTKRGQDVALRCDPISGHVSLYWYRQALGQGPEFLTYFNYEAQQDKSGLPNDRFSAERPEGSISTLTIQRTEQRDSAMYRCASSLGTGLGELFFGEGSRLTVL.

The CDR3 DNA reads as TGTGCCAGCGTGCTTGGAAGCACAGATACGCAGTATTTT. Translation gives CASVLGSTDTQYF. The chain uses TRBV6-6 and TRBJ2-3; D is uncertain. V was trimmed by 8 bases and J by 0 bases, leaving 9 bases between them. The germline V gene has CDR1 MNHNY and CDR2 SVGAGI (reference sequence). This CDR3 is 13 amino acids long.

The V call is TRBV5-1, the J call TRBJ2-7; no reliable D call. Germline CDR1 SGHRS, CDR2 YFSETQ. Trimming took off 4 bases at V and 3 bases at J, with 11 bases between the two ends. The CDR3 runs to 13 residues. The CDR3 DNA sequence: TGCGCCAGCAGCCCAGGTAGGAACTACGAGCAGTACTTC. Its translation: CASSPGRNYEQYF.

This chain connects TRBV6-6 to TRBJ2-7; D is perhaps TRBD1 (6 bases). CDR1 and CDR2 from the germline V gene are MNHNY and SVGAGI (reference sequence). The CDR3 length is 13 residues. Trimming took 6 bases from V and 2 from J, leaving 11 bases between them. The CDR3 DNA sequence: TGTGCCAGCAGGTCGGGACAAACCTACGAGCAGTACTTC. Translation: CASRSGQTYEQYF.

A word on this clone: The same CDR3 also results from other DNA sequences found in this sample. The chain combines TRBV7-2 with TRBJ2-2; D is perhaps TRBD2 (6 bases). CDR1 and CDR2 (germline): SGHTA, FQGNSA. The ends were cut back, 0 bases at V and 4 bases at J, with 9 bases in the middle. The CDR3 runs to 15 residues. The CDR3 DNA follows: TGTGCCAGCAGCTTAGCTAGCGGAGGCACCGGGGAGCTGTTTTTT. Residues: CASSLASGGTGELFF. The entire variable domain, with the rest obtained from reference TRBV7-2 and TRBJ2-2, is as follows: GAGVSQSPSNKVTEKGKDVELRCDPISGHTALYWYRQSLGQGLEFLIYFQGNSAPDKSGLPSDRFSAERTGGSVSTLTIQRTQQEDSAVYLCASSLASGGTGELFFGEGSRLTVL.

This chain links TRBV7-3 with TRBJ2-7; 10 bases line up with TRBD2. Germline values: CDR1 SGHTA, CDR2 FQGTGA. The trim removed 2 bases at V and 3 bases at J, leaving 4 bases unmatched. The CDR3 extends over 15 amino acids. Written as DNA, the CDR3 is TGTGCCAGCAGCTTAGGGACTAGCGAGTTCTACGAGCAGTACTTC. Protein sequence: CASSLGTSEFYEQYF.

This chain uses TRBV11-2 with TRBJ1-2; 8 bases align to TRBD1. Germline CDR1 and CDR2: SGHAT and FQNNGV. The trim removed 4 bases at V and 8 bases at J, leaving 9 bases unmatched. The CDR3 has 14 amino acids. The CDR3 protein is CASSYQTGVSGYTF. CDR3 coding DNA: TGTGCCAGCAGCTACCAGACAGGGGTTAGCGGCTACACCTTC.

The chain joins TRBV2 to TRBJ1-2; the D gene is possibly TRBD1 (6 bases). From germline, CDR1 is SNHLY and CDR2 FYNNEI. The CDR3 length is 13 residues. The V and J ends lost 5 bases and 4 bases respectively, with 11 bases between them. CDR3 sequence (DNA): TGTGCCAGCAGTCGACAGGACCCCTATGGCTACACCTTC. This gives the protein CASSRQDPYGYTF.

The chain employs TRBV5-6 and TRBJ1-5, with 8 positions matching TRBD1. The CDR3 runs to 14 residues. The V gene end was trimmed by 4 bases and the J gene end by 11 bases; junction bases not matched to a gene: 11. The germline CDR1 and CDR2 sequences are SGHDT and YYEEEE. CDR3 loop: CASSLRQGRTAQHF. The DNA for the CDR3 is TGTGCCAGCAGCCTACGACAGGGGCGCACGGCCCAGCATTTT.

This clone was seen a single time. The chain combines TRBV7-2 with TRBJ2-7, with D perhaps matching TRBD2 (6 bases). Germline V gene lookup returns CDR1 SGHTA and CDR2 FQGNSA. The ends were cut back, 1 base at V and 6 bases at J, with 22 bases in the middle. This CDR3 spans 17 amino acids. CDR3: CASSLGFPGGVFPEQYF. CDR3 bases: TGTGCCAGCAGCTTAGGTTTCCCAGGAGGGGTGTTCCCCGAGCAGTACTTC.